The entry below gives a single T cell receptor beta chain sequence along with its context. Its specificity is not known. Germline trimming cut 4 bases from V and 5 bases from J; bases unmatched to any gene: 9. The CDR3 consists of 15 residues. In germline, CDR1 is SGHKS, CDR2 YYEKEE (reference sequence). This entry comes from a study of T cell responses to AZD1222 COVID-19 vaccine. Broader study findings: CD4 TCRs linked to vaccination spanned spike, dominating at 160-218 and 743-854. Clonal diversity was possibly underestimated, and the donors were mostly white British, with more females. Baseline seropositivity occurred in only six AZD1222 recipients.

Assay used: immunoSEQ multiplex PCR; TCRdb lists only in-frame clones, some missing. The sample shows about 140,000 clones, around 90% of them seen only once. Sequenced material: peripheral blood, taken on day 0 of AZD1222 vaccination. The receptor was isolated from an adult in good health. The V gene is TRBV5-5, the J gene TRBJ2-1, with 7 bases aligning to TRBD1. This CDR3 reads CASSKGGEVHNEQFF. CDR3 in DNA: TGTGCCAGCAGCAAAGGGGGCGAAGTCCACAATGAGCAGTTCTTC. Together with reference TRBV5-5 and TRBJ2-1, the CDR3 gives the full variable domain: DAGVTQSPTHLIKTRGQQVTLRCSPISGHKSVSWYQQVLGQGPQFIFQYYEKEERGRGNFPDRFSARQFPNYSSELNVNALLLGDSALYLCASSKGGEVHNEQFFGPGTRLTVL.